The rows below give T cell receptor beta chains drawn from one sample of a study of T cell changes during pregnancy in multiple sclerosis. Produced via immunoSEQ multiplex PCR; TCRdb's table is partial and in-frame only. The sample lists 79,000 or so clones, 85% to 95% occurring once. Sequencing used peripheral blood, obtained in the first trimester of pregnancy. The origin of the receptors is a female donor in good health, enrolled as a control in a pregnancy study. Both conserved end residues are part of each CDR3. A D gene is named only where the DNA matches it firmly. Rows may omit the clone size; those that give it use once, few, many or a size class.

NA	TRBV28	NA	TRBJ1-3	TGTGCCAGCGACACGGGGTCTGGAAACACCATATATTTT	CASDTGSGNTIYF
TRBD1	TRBV6-6	NA	TRBJ2-7	TGTGCCAGCAGTTACAGGGACAGGGTCTACGAGCAGTACTTC	CASSYRDRVYEQYF
TRBD1	TRBV4-1	NA	TRBJ2-5	TGCGCCAGCAGCCACCCAACAGGGGGCCGGGTGACCCAGTACTTC	CASSHPTGGRVTQYF
NA	TRBV19	NA	TRBJ1-1	TGTGCCAGTACCCCCGGACAGATCACTGAAGCTTTCTTT	CASTPGQITEAFF
NA	TRBV7-8	NA	TRBJ2-1	TGTGCCAGCAGCTTAATAAGCGGTTACAATGAGCAGTTCTTC	CASSLISGYNEQFF
NA	TRBV7-8	NA	TRBJ1-6	TGTGCCAGCGGTCCCGGAGGGCCCCTGACACCCCTCCACTTT	CASGPGGPLTPLHF
NA	TRBV5-4	NA	TRBJ2-3	TGTGCCAGCAGCTTGGGACCGGGGGGCACAGATACGCAGTATTTT	CASSLGPGGTDTQYF
NA	TRBV29-1	NA	TRBJ2-2	TGCAGCGTTGCTCTAATAGCGGCCTCGTCGGGGGAGCTGTTTTTT	CSVALIAASSGELFF
TRBD2	TRBV7-2	NA	TRBJ2-4	TGTGCCAGCAGCTTAGAAGCGGGGGGGCCTGTAGCCAAAAACATTCAGTACTTC	CASSLEAGGPVAKNIQYF
NA	TRBV4-3	NA	TRBJ2-3	TGCGCCACCCAGTCAGGGATCAGGGCAGATACGCAGTATTTT	CATQSGIRADTQYF
TRBD1	TRBV7-9	NA	TRBJ1-3	TGTGCCAGCAGCGCCTCTCGGACAGGGACTTCTGGAAACACCATATATTTT	CASSASRTGTSGNTIYF
NA	TRBV7-8	NA	TRBJ1-1	TGTGCCAGCAGAGCCAGCACGGGGACTGAAGCTTTCTTT	CASRASTGTEAFF
NA	TRBV6-5	once	TRBJ2-1	TGTGCCAGCAGTTACTCGGTGGGGGGTGAGCAGTTCTTC	CASSYSVGGEQFF
NA	TRBV4-3	NA	TRBJ2-7	TGCGCCAGCAGCCAAGGGACACGCTACGAGCAGTACTTC	CASSQGTRYEQYF
NA	TRBV7-9	once	TRBJ1-5	TGTGCCAGCAGCTTAGTTGGCCACAGGGTTGATCAGCCCCAGCATTTT	CASSLVGHRVDQPQHF
TRBD1	TRBV6-5	NA	TRBJ2-7	TGTGCCAGCAGTCGAGCAGGGGGCTCGGGCGAGCAGTACTTC	CASSRAGGSGEQYF
TRBD1	TRBV4-1	NA	TRBJ2-7	TGCGCCAGCAGCCCTATAGGGGGCTTTTACGAGCAGTACTTC	CASSPIGGFYEQYF
TRBD1	TRBV18	NA	TRBJ1-6	TGTGCCAGCTCACCGGGACAGGGAAGGCACTCACCCCTCCACTTT	CASSPGQGRHSPLHF
TRBD1	TRBV27	NA	TRBJ1-2	TGTGCCAGCAGTTCGCAGGGGGCGTGGGTCTATGGCTACACCTTC	CASSSQGAWVYGYTF
TRBD1	TRBV28	NA	TRBJ1-4	TGTGCCAGCAGAGCGACAGGGTGGAATGAAAAACTGTTTTTT	CASRATGWNEKLFF
NA	TRBV6-5	once	TRBJ1-6	TGTGCCAGCAGTTACTTCAATGAGAGGTCACCCCTCCACTTT	CASSYFNERSPLHF
NA	TRBV2	NA	TRBJ1-4	TGTGCCAGCAGTGAACTCCTTAATGAAAAACTGTTTTTT	CASSELLNEKLFF
TRBD1	TRBV18	NA	TRBJ1-4	TGTGCCAGCTCACCGGGGACAGCCTCTAATGAAAAACTGTTTTTT	CASSPGTASNEKLFF
NA	TRBV7-7	NA	TRBJ2-3	TGTGCTAGCAGCTTAGCGGCAGGGGGTGGCACAGATACGCAGTATTTT	CASSLAAGGGTDTQYF
TRBD2	TRBV4-3	NA	TRBJ2-1	TGCGCCAGCAGCCAAGTCCGGACTAGCGGGGCCTACAATGAGCAGTTCTTC	CASSQVRTSGAYNEQFF
TRBD2	TRBV4-3	NA	TRBJ2-3	TGCGCCAGCAGCCAAGTGGTAGCGGGGGGGTCAGATACGCAGTATTTT	CASSQVVAGGSDTQYF
NA	TRBV15	NA	TRBJ2-4	TGTGCCACCAGCCCTTCCGGGGGATTCGAAAACATTCAGTACTTC	CATSPSGGFENIQYF
TRBD2	TRBV6-4	NA	TRBJ2-1	TGTGCCAGCAGTGACGTCGGGGGGGCTTATGATGAGCAGTTCTTC	CASSDVGGAYDEQFF
TRBD2	TRBV27	NA	TRBJ2-7	TGTGCCAGCAGTTTGGGGACTAGCAGCTACGAGCAGTACTTC	CASSLGTSSYEQYF
NA	TRBV19	NA	TRBJ1-5	TGTGCCAGTAGTATGCAGCGGGGCCAGCCCCAGCATTTT	CASSMQRGQPQHF
TRBD1	TRBV12-5	few	TRBJ1-2	TGTGCTAGTGGTTTAGACAGGGGATATGGCTACACCTTC	CASGLDRGYGYTF
NA	TRBV6-5	NA	TRBJ1-2	TGTGCCAGCAGTTACCAGGGATCAGGGAAAGGAGGCTACACCTTC	CASSYQGSGKGGYTF
NA	TRBV6-5	once	TRBJ1-5	TGTGCCAGCAGTTCCGAGACACCTTATAGCAATCAGCCCCAGCATTTT	CASSSETPYSNQPQHF
TRBD1	TRBV11-1	NA	TRBJ1-2	TGTGCCAGCAGTCAACAGGGGGCAAATAGCTATGGCTACACCTTC	CASSQQGANSYGYTF
NA	TRBV11-2	once	TRBJ1-1	TGTGCCAGCAGCTTTGGGAGGGGTCCCCTCAACACTGAAGCTTTCTTT	CASSFGRGPLNTEAFF
TRBD2	TRBV7-6	NA	TRBJ2-3	TGTGCCAGCAGCTTATTAGCGGGGGGAACAGATACGCAGTATTTT	CASSLLAGGTDTQYF
NA	TRBV18	NA	TRBJ1-1	TGTGCCAGCTCACTTTCAGCGGGACCAATCGGCACTGAAGCTTTCTTT	CASSLSAGPIGTEAFF
TRBD1	TRBV7-2	NA	TRBJ1-2	TGTGCCAGCAGCTTAGGGACAGGAATTACCCTAGGTAGCTATCCCACCTTC	CASSLGTGITLGSYPTF
NA	TRBV7-3	NA	TRBJ2-2	TGTGCCAGCAGCTTTGGGGGGGCCGGGACCGGGGAGCTGTTTTTT	CASSFGGAGTGELFF
TRBD1	TRBV10-3	NA	TRBJ2-1	TGTGCCATCCGCCCCGCCGGGACAGGGGTTACTCGGGCGAGCAATGAGCAGTTCTTC	CAIRPAGTGVTRASNEQFF
NA	TRBV5-4	NA	TRBJ1-2	TGTGCCAGCAGCCCCCCCTGGAGTAGAGCTAACTATGGCTACACCTTC	CASSPPWSRANYGYTF
TRBD2	TRBV30	NA	TRBJ2-7	TGTGCCTGGAGGCGGGGACTTGTAGCGGGGGACGAGCAGTACTTC	CAWRRGLVAGDEQYF
TRBD1	TRBV5-1	NA	TRBJ2-5	TGCGCCAGCAGTTCGGGACAGATAGAGACCCAGTACTTC	CASSSGQIETQYF
TRBD1	TRBV4-3	NA	TRBJ1-2	TGCGCCAGCAGCCAAAGGGACAGGGCCGCCTATGGCTACACCTTC	CASSQRDRAAYGYTF
NA	TRBV6-6	NA	TRBJ1-5	TGTGCCAGCAGTTACTCGGTGGCGGGGATTTCTCAGCCCCAGCATTTT	CASSYSVAGISQPQHF
TRBD2	TRBV12-5	NA	TRBJ2-1	TGTGCTAGTGGTTTGGTTGGGGGGGACAATGAGCAGTTCTTC	CASGLVGGDNEQFF
NA	TRBV7-8	NA	TRBJ2-7	TGTGCCAGCAGCTCGGAAGGGGACTACGAGCAGTACTTC	CASSSEGDYEQYF
TRBD1	TRBV6-6	NA	TRBJ1-5	TGTGCCAGCAGAATACAGGGGGAGAGCAATCAGCCCCAGCATTTT	CASRIQGESNQPQHF
NA	TRBV6-1	NA	TRBJ1-6	TGTGCCAGCAGTGAAGGTACAGGGCCATATTCACCCCTCCACTTT	CASSEGTGPYSPLHF
TRBD2	TRBV4-3	NA	TRBJ2-1	TGCGCCAGCAGCCGAGGGACTAGCGTCAATGAGCAGTTCTTC	CASSRGTSVNEQFF
NA	TRBV11-2	NA	TRBJ1-2	TGTGCCAGCAGCTTATTTCTTGGACACAGGGACTATGGCTACACCTTC	CASSLFLGHRDYGYTF
TRBD1	TRBV7-9	NA	TRBJ2-7	TGTGCCAGCAGCCTATCAGGGGGAACCTACGAGCAGTACTTC	CASSLSGGTYEQYF
NA	TRBV28	NA	TRBJ2-7	TGTGCTAGGGGGACCTCCTACGAGCAGTACTTC	CARGTSYEQYF
NA	TRBV6-1	NA	TRBJ1-2	TGTGCCAGCAGTGGGGTAGGGGTTTCTAACTATGGCTACACCTTC	CASSGVGVSNYGYTF
TRBD2	TRBV5-1	NA	TRBJ2-4	TGCGCCAGCAGCTTTTCAGCGGGGGGACCCAAAAACATTCAGTACTTC	CASSFSAGGPKNIQYF
NA	TRBV29-1	NA	TRBJ1-1	TGCAGCGTTGAACGGAGTGGGTCTGAAGCTTTCTTT	CSVERSGSEAFF
NA	TRBV5-5	medium-sized	TRBJ1-4	TGTGCCAGCAGCTTGGAGCCCCGGAGCGGGGCTGAAAAACTGTTTTTT	CASSLEPRSGAEKLFF
TRBD1	TRBV2	NA	TRBJ1-5	TGTGCCAGCAGTGGGACAGGGGTTCTTCAGCCCCAGCATTTT	CASSGTGVLQPQHF
NA	TRBV15	NA	TRBJ2-2	TGTGCCACCAGCAGAGAGGGGAGAAGCCGGGAGCTGTTTTTT	CATSREGRSRELFF